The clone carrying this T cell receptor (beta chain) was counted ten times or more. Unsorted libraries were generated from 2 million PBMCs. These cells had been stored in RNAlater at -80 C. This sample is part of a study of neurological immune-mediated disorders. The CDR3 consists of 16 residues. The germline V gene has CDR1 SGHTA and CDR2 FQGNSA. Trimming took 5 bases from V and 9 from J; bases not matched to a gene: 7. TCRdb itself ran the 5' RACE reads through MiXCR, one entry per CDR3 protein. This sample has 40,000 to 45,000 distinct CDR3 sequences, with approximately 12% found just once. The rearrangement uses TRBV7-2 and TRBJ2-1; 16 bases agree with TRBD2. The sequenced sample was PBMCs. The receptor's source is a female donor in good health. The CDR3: CASSTTGTSGGGEQFF. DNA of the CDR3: TGTGCCAGCAGCACCACCGGGACTAGCGGGGGGGGTGAGCAGTTCTTC. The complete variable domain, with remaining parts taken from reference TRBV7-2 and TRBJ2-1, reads GAGVSQSPSNKVTEKGKDVELRCDPISGHTALYWYRQSLGQGLEFLIYFQGNSAPDKSGLPSDRFSAERTGGSVSTLTIQRTQQEDSAVYLCASSTTGTSGGGEQFFGPGTRLTVL.